This T cell receptor (beta chain) was sequenced for a study of control samples from healthy donors and cancer patients. The CDR3 sequence is 14 residues long. Germline V CDR1 and CDR2: MRHNA, SNTAGT. The V gene end was trimmed by 7 bases and the J gene end by 8 bases; junction bases not matched to a gene: 7. The method was immunoSEQ multiplex PCR; TCRdb's version includes in-frame clones alone and lacks a portion of them. This sample has 100,000 to 150,000 clones, with roughly 92% found just once. The chain uses TRBV6-4 and TRBJ1-4, with 10 bases lining up with TRBD1. Sequenced input: blood. This TCR derives from a man younger than 35 in good health. The CDR3 coding sequence is TGTGCCAGCATCCGGGACAGGGGTAGAGAAAAACTGTTTTTT. The encoded protein is CASIRDRGREKLFF.